This TCR beta chain is drawn from a study of cytomegalovirus exposure and HLA in healthy donors. Study-level findings and limits: The authors later linked a missense DCLRE1C variant to TCR beta V- and J-gene trimming. Earlier analysis found most TCR beta V segments productive about 90% or about 30% of the time. CMV serostatus was the sole immune exposure data available.

With respect to this clone: The antigen remains unidentified.

The germline V and J ends were trimmed by 2 bases and 6 bases, with 13 bases remaining between them. The germline CDR1 and CDR2 sequences are SQVTM and ANQGSEA. The CDR3 spans 13 residues. In the PCR, 60 Vbeta and 13 Jbeta primers were used. Some clones are missing from TCRdb's copy, which holds only in-frame ones; the method was immunoSEQ multiplex PCR. The table gives about 32,000 clones; the top ten clones make up around 4.5% of it. The V call is TRBV29-1, the J call TRBJ1-1; D gene uncertain. The sequenced sample consisted of PBMCs. The clonotype originates from a female donor in good health and CMV-seronegative. The CDR3 loop reads CSVEPHRLAEAFF. The CDR3 DNA reads as TGCAGCGTTGAACCGCACAGATTAGCTGAAGCTTTCTTT.